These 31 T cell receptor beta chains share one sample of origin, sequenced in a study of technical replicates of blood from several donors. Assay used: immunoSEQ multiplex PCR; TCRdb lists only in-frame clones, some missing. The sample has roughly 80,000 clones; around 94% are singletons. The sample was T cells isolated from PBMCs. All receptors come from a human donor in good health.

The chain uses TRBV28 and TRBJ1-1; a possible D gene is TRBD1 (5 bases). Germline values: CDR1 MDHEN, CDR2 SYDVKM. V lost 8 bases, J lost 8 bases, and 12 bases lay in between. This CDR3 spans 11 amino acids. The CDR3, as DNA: TGTGCCAGCCCCAAACGGGGGGAAGCTTTCTTT. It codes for CASPKRGEAFF.

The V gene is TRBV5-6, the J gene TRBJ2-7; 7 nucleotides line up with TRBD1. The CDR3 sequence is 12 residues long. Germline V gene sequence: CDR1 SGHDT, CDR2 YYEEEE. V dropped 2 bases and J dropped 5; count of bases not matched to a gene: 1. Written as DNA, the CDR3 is TGTGCCAGCAGCTTCCAGGGGGACGAGCAGTACTTC. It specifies CASSFQGDEQYF.

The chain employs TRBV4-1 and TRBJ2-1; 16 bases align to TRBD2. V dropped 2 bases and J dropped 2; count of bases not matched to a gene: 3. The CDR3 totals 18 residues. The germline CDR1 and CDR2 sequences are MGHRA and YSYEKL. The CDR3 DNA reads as TGCGCCAGCAGCCAATCGGGACTAGCGGGAGGGACCTACAATGAGCAGTTCTTC. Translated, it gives CASSQSGLAGGTYNEQFF.

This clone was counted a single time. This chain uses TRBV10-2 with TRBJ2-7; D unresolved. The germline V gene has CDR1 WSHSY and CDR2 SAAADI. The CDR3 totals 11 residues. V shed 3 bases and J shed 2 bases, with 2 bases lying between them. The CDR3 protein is CASSDTYEQYF. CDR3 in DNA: TGCGCCAGCAGTGATACCTACGAGCAGTACTTC.

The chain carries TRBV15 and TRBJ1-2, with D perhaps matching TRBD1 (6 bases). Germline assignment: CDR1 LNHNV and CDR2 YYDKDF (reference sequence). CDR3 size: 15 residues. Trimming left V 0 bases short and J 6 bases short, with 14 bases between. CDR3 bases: TGTGCCACCAGCAGAGAAGTCGGGGGGCACAATGGCTACACCTTC. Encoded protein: CATSREVGGHNGYTF.

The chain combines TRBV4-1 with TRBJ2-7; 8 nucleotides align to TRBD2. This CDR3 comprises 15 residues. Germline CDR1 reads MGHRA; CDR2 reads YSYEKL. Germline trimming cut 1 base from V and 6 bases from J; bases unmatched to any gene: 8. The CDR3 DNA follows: TGCGCCAGCAGCCAAGCAACGGGGGGGGTCGGCGAGCAGTACTTC. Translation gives CASSQATGGVGEQYF.

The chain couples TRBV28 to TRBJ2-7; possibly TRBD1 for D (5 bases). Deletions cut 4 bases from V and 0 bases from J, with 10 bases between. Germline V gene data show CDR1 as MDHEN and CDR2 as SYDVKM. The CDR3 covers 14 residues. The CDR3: CASSWGRVSYEQYF. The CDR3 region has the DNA TGTGCCAGCAGTTGGGGCAGAGTCTCCTACGAGCAGTACTTC.

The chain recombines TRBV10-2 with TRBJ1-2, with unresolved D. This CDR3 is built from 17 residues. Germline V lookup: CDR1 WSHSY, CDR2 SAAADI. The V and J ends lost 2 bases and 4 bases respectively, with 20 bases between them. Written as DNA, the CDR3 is TGCGCCAGCAGTGAGGGTCGGCAGGCAATTTATACCTATGGCTACACCTTC. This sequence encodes CASSEGRQAIYTYGYTF.

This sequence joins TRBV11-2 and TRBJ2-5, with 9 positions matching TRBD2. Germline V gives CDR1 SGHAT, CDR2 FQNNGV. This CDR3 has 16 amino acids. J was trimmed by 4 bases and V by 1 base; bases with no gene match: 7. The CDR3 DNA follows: TGTGCCAGCAGCTTAGGAAGTCTAGCGGGACGAGAGACCCAGTACTTC. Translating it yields CASSLGSLAGRETQYF.

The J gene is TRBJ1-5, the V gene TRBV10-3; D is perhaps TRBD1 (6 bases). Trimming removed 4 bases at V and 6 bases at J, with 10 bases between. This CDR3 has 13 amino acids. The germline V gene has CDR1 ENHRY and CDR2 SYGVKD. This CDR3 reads CAISGADSQPQHF. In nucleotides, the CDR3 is TGTGCCATCAGTGGCGCGGACAGTCAGCCCCAGCATTTT.

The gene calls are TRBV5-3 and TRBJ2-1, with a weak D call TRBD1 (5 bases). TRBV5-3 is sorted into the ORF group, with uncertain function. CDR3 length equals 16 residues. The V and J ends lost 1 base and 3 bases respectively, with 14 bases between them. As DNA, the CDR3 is TGTGCCAGAAGCTTGAGGGGCAGGGAAATCTACAATGAGCAGTTCTTC. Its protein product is CARSLRGREIYNEQFF.

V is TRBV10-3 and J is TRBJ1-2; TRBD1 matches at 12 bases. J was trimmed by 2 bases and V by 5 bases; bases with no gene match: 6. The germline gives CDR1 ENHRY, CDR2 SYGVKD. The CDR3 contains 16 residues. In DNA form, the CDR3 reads TGTGCCATCAGTCTAAAAGGGACAGGGGGCAACTATGGCTACACCTTC. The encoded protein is CAISLKGTGGNYGYTF.

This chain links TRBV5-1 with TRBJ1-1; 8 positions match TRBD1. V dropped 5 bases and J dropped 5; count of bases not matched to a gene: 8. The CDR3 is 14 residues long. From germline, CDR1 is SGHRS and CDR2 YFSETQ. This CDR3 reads CASRLQGGETEAFF. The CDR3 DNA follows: TGCGCCAGCAGACTACAGGGGGGGGAGACTGAAGCTTTCTTT.

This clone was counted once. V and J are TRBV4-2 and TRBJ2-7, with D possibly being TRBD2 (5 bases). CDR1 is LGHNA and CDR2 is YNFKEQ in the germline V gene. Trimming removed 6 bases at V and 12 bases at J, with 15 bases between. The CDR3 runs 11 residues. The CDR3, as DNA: TGTGCCAGCAGTGCCGGACTGGATCCGTACTTC. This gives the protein CASSAGLDPYF.

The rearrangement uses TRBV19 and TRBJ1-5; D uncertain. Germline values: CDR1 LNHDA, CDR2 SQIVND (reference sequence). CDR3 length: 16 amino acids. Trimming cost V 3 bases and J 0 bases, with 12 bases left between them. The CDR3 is CASSIQTAFSNQPQHF. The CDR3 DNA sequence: TGTGCCAGTAGTATTCAAACAGCCTTTAGCAATCAGCCCCAGCATTTT. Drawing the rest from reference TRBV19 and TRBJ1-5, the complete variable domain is DGGITQSPKYLFRKEGQNVTLSCEQNLNHDAMYWYRQDPGQGLRLIYYSQIVNDFQKGDIAEGYSVSREKKESFPLTVTSAQKNPTAFYLCASSIQTAFSNQPQHFGDGTRLSIL.

CDR3 protein: CASEIGGTSSYNEQFF. Written as DNA, the CDR3 is TGTGCCAGCGAGATAGGGGGAACAAGCTCCTACAATGAGCAGTTCTTC. This chain uses TRBV5-8 with TRBJ2-1; a weak D match, TRBD1 (6 bases). This CDR3 contains 16 residues. V shed 7 bases and J shed 0 bases, with 17 bases lying between them. In germline, CDR1 is SGHTS, CDR2 YDEGEE.

The CDR3, as DNA: TGTGCCAGCAGTGCTAACCGGGACAACGGCTACACCTTC. It codes for CASSANRDNGYTF. This sequence joins TRBV7-3 and TRBJ1-2; the D gene is possibly TRBD1 (6 bases). Germline V CDR1 and CDR2: SGHTA, FQGTGA. The V and J ends lost 6 bases and 8 bases respectively, with 16 bases between them. The CDR3 sequence is 13 residues long.

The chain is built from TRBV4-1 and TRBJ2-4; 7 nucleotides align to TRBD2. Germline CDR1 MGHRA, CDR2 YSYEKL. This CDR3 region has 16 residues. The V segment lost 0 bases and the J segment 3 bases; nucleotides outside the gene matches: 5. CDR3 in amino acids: CASSQEGLGNKNIQYF. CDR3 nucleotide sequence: TGCGCCAGCAGCCAAGAAGGACTAGGCAACAAAAACATTCAGTACTTC.

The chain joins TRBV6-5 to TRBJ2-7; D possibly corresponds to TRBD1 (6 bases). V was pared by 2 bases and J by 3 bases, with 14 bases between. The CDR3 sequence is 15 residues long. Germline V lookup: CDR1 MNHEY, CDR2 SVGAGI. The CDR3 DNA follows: TGTGCCAGCAGTTACGGAAGCCCACAGGGCTACGAGCAGTACTTC. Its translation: CASSYGSPQGYEQYF.

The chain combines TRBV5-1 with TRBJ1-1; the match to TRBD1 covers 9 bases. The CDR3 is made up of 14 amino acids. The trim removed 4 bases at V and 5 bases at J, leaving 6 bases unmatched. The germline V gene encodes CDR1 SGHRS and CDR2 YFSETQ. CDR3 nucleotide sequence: TGCGCCAGCAGCATAGGGGACAGGGAAACTGAAGCTTTCTTT. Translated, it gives CASSIGDRETEAFF.

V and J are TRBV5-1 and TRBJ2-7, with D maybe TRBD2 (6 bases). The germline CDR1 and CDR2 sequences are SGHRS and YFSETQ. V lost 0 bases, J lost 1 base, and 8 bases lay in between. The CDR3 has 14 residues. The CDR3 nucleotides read TGCGCCAGCAGCTTGGGTCGGGGGTCCTACGAGCAGTACTTC. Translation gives CASSLGRGSYEQYF.

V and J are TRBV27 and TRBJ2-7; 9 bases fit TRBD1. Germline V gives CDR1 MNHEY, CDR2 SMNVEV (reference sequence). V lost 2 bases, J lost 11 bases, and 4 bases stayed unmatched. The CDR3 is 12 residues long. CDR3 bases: TGTGCCAGCAGTTTAGGACGGGACAGGGAGTACTTC. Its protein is CASSLGRDREYF.

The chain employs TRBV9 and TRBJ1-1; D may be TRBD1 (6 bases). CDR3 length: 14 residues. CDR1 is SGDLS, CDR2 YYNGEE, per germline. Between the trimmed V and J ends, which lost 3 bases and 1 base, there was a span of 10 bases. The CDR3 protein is CASSAQGQNTEAFF. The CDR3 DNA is TGTGCCAGCAGCGCCCAGGGGCAGAACACTGAAGCTTTCTTT.

CDR3 coding DNA: TGTGCCAGCAGCGTAGATTTGACAGGCGGTTCAGGCGGCTACACCTTC. Amino acid sequence: CASSVDLTGGSGGYTF. The V and J genes are TRBV9 and TRBJ1-2, with a weak D call TRBD1 (6 bases). Looked up from germline, CDR1 is SGDLS and CDR2 is YYNGEE. V gave up 0 bases and J gave up 8 bases, with 20 bases separating them. The CDR3 is 16 residues long.

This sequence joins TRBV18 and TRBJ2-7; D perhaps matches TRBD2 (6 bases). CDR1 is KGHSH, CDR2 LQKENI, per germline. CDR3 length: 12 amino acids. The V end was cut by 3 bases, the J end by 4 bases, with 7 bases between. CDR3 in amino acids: CASSPGGYEQYF. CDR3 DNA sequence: TGTGCCAGCTCACCCGGAGGGTACGAGCAGTACTTC.

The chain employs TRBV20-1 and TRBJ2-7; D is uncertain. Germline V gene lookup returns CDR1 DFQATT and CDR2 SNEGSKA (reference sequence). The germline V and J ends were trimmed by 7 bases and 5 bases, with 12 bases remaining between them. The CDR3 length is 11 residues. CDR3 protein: CSEARYNEQYF. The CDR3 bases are TGCAGTGAAGCTAGGTATAACGAGCAGTACTTC.

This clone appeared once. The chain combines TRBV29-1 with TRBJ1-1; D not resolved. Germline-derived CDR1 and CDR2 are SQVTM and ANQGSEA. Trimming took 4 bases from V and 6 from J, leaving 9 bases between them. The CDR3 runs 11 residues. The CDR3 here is CSVVQQPEAFF. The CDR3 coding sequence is TGCAGCGTTGTACAACAACCTGAAGCTTTCTTT. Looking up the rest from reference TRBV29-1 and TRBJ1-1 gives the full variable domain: SAVISQKPSRDICQRGTSLTIQCQVDSQVTMMFWYRQQPGQSLTLIATANQGSEATYESGFVIDKFPISRPNLTFSTLTVSNMSPEDSSIYLCSVVQQPEAFFGQGTRLTVV.

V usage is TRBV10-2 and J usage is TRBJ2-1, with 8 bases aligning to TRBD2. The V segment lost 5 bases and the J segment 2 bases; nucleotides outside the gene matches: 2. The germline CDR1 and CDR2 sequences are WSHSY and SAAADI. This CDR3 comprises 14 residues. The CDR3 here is CASSSSGTYNEQFF. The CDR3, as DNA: TGCGCCAGCAGTAGTAGCGGGACCTACAATGAGCAGTTCTTC.

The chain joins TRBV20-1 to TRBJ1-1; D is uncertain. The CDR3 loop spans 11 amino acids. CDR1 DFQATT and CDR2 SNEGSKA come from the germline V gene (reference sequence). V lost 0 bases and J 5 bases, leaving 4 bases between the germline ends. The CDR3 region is CSARDLTEAFF. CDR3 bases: TGCAGTGCTAGAGATCTTACTGAAGCTTTCTTT.

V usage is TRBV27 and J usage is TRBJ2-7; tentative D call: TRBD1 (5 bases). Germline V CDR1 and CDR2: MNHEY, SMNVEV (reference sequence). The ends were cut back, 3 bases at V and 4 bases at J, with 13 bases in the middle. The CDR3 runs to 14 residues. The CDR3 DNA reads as TGTGCCAGCAGTTTTGGCAGGGCAGGATACGAGCAGTACTTC. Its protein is CASSFGRAGYEQYF.

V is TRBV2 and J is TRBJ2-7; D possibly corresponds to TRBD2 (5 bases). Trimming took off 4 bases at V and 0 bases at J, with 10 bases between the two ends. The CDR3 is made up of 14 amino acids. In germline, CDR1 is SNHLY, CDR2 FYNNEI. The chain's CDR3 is CASSGLITSYEQYF. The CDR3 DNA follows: TGTGCCAGCAGTGGACTAATCACCTCCTACGAGCAGTACTTC.